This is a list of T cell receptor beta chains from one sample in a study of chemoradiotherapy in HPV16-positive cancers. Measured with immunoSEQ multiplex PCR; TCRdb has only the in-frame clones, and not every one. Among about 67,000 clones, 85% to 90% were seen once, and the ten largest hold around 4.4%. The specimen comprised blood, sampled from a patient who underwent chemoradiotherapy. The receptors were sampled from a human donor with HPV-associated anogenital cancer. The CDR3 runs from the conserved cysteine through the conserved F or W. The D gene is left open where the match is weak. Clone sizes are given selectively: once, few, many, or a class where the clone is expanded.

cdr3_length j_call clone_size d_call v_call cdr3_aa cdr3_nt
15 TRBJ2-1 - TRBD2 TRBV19 CASSIVAGAGNEQFF TGTGCCAGTAGTATAGTAGCGGGAGCTGGGAATGAGCAGTTCTTC
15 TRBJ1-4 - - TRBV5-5 CASSLDDLGGEKLFF TGTGCCAGCAGCTTGGATGACCTCGGAGGGGAAAAACTGTTTTTT
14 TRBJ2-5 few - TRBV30 CAYDPRDSQETQYF TGTGCCTACGACCCACGGGACTCCCAAGAGACCCAGTACTTC
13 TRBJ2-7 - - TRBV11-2 CASSLADSDEQYF TGTGCCAGCAGCTTAGCAGATTCCGACGAGCAGTACTTC
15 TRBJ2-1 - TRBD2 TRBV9 CASSAGLGSYNEQFF TGTGCCAGCAGCGCGGGACTAGGATCCTACAATGAGCAGTTCTTC
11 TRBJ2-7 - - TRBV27 CASDVGYEQYF TGTGCCAGCGACGTGGGATACGAGCAGTACTTC
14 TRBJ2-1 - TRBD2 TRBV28 CASIASGSPHEQFF TGTGCCAGCATCGCTAGCGGGAGTCCCCATGAGCAGTTCTTC
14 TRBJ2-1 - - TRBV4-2 CASSQDPDQGEQFF TGTGCCAGCAGCCAAGACCCTGACCAGGGCGAGCAGTTCTTC
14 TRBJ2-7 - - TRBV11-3 CASSLGTNPYEQYF TGTGCCAGCAGCTTAGGCACTAACCCCTACGAGCAGTACTTC
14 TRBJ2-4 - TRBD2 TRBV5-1 CASSPTSGRDIQYF TGCGCCAGCAGCCCAACTAGCGGGAGGGACATTCAGTACTTC
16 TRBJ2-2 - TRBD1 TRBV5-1 CASSFGTGENTGELFF TGCGCCAGCAGCTTTGGGACAGGGGAAAACACCGGGGAGCTGTTTTTT
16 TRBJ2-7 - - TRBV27 CASSLCVSAPCYEQYF TGTGCCAGCAGTTTATGTGTAAGCGCCCCCTGCTACGAGCAGTACTTC
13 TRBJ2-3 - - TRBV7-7 CASASGAGDTQYF TGTGCTAGCGCCTCCGGGGCCGGGGATACGCAGTATTTT
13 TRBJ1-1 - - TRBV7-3 CASSLIGNTEAFF TGTGCCAGCAGCTTAATAGGGAACACTGAAGCTTTCTTT
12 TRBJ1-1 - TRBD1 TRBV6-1 CASSRGQAGAFF TGTGCCAGCAGCCGCGGACAGGCGGGAGCTTTCTTT
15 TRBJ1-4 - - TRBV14 CASSQVSGLNEKLFF TGTGCCAGCAGCCAAGTAAGCGGGTTGAATGAAAAACTGTTTTTT
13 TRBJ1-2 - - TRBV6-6 CASETTDGYGYTF TGTGCCAGCGAAACCACCGACGGCTATGGCTACACCTTC
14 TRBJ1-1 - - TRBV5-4 CASSLWHSRTEAFF TGTGCCAGCAGCTTGTGGCACTCAAGGACTGAAGCTTTCTTT
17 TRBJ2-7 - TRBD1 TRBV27 CASSARPPGQGTYEQYF TGTGCCAGCAGTGCGCGCCCTCCGGGACAGGGGACCTACGAGCAGTACTTC
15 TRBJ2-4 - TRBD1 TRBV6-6 CASRETGSSKNIQYF TGTGCCAGCAGGGAGACAGGGTCGAGCAAAAACATTCAGTACTTC
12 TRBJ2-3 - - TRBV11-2 CASTSALDTQYF TGTGCCAGCACCTCGGCCTTGGATACGCAGTATTTT
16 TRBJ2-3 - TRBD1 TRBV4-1 CASSLVGQGGADTQYF TGCGCCAGCAGCCTGGTCGGACAGGGCGGCGCAGATACGCAGTATTTT
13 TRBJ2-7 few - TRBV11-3 CASSAGTSYEQYF TGTGCCAGCAGCGCCGGGACCTCCTACGAGCAGTACTTC
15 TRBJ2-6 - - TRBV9 CASSVWSSGANVLTF TGTGCCAGCAGCGTTTGGTCCTCTGGGGCCAACGTCCTGACTTTC
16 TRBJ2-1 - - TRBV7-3 CASSLVTGVSYNEQFF TGTGCCAGCAGCTTAGTAACGGGGGTGTCCTACAATGAGCAGTTCTTC
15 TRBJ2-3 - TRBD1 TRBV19 CASTIGQGARDTQYF TGTGCCAGTACCATAGGACAGGGGGCTCGGGATACGCAGTATTTT
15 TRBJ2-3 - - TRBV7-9 CASSLALGSADTQYF TGTGCCAGCAGCCTAGCACTGGGGTCGGCAGATACGCAGTATTTT